Following are 24 T cell receptor beta chains from one sample sequenced in a study of T cell changes during pregnancy in multiple sclerosis. Sequencing used immunoSEQ multiplex PCR; TCRdb keeps in-frame clones, though not all of them. Among tens of thousands of clones listed, around 92% were seen once. Sequencing was performed on peripheral blood, taken after pregnancy. The receptors originated from a female donor with multiple sclerosis, enrolled in a pregnancy study.

The chain uses TRBV5-4 and TRBJ2-5; D unclear. The CDR3 is 14 amino acids. Trimming left V 2 bases short and J 2 bases short, with 10 bases between. Germline V gene data show CDR1 as SGHNT and CDR2 as YYREEE (reference sequence). CDR3 in amino acids: CASSLFPDQETQYF. The CDR3 nucleotides are TGTGCCAGCAGCTTATTCCCAGATCAAGAGACCCAGTACTTC.

This chain links TRBV11-2 with TRBJ1-4; 7 bases agree with TRBD1. The CDR3 consists of 17 residues. With V trimmed by 3 bases and J by 2 bases, 9 bases remained unmatched. Germline loops: CDR1 SGHAT, CDR2 FQNNGV. CDR3 DNA: TGTGCCAGCAGCTTGGAAGCCCCGACAGGGACTAATGAAAAACTGTTTTTT. Translated, it gives CASSLEAPTGTNEKLFF. The whole variable domain, filled in from reference TRBV11-2 and TRBJ1-4, reads EAGVAQSPRYKIIEKRQSVAFWCNPISGHATLYWYQQILGQGPKLLIQFQNNGVVDDSQLPKDRFSAERLKGVDSTLKIQPAKLEDSAVYLCASSLEAPTGTNEKLFFGSGTQLSVL.

This chain uses TRBV19 with TRBJ2-4; 11 bases map to TRBD2. CDR1 is LNHDA, CDR2 SQIVND, per germline (reference sequence). J was trimmed by 11 bases and V by 7 bases; bases with no gene match: 19. CDR3 size: 17 residues. CDR3 sequence (DNA): TGTGCCAGTAAGGGGGACAGTTCTAGCGGGAGGTCCATCTTTCAGTACTTC. Translating it yields CASKGDSSSGRSIFQYF.

The chain joins TRBV19 to TRBJ2-1; tentatively, D is TRBD1 (5 bases). Germline V lookup: CDR1 LNHDA, CDR2 SQIVND (reference sequence). The CDR3 sequence is 11 residues long. V was pared by 6 bases and J by 9 bases, with 9 bases between. The chain's CDR3 is CASSPGIEQFF. The CDR3, as DNA: TGTGCCAGTAGCCCAGGGATTGAGCAGTTCTTC.

This chain connects TRBV19 to TRBJ2-7; perhaps TRBD2 as D (6 bases). Trimming took off 3 bases at V and 2 bases at J, with 14 bases between the two ends. The V gene's germline CDR1 is LNHDA and CDR2 SQIVND (reference sequence). This CDR3 spans 15 amino acids. CDR3 protein: CASSIGGGTTYEQYF. DNA for the CDR3: TGTGCCAGTAGTATTGGTGGGGGGACGACCTACGAGCAGTACTTC.

V usage is TRBV5-1 and J usage is TRBJ2-5, with a possible D match to TRBD2 (5 bases). CDR1 and CDR2 from the germline V gene are SGHRS and YFSETQ. The CDR3 is 17 residues long. Trimming removed 2 bases at V and 0 bases at J, with 17 bases between. CDR3 nucleotides: TGCGCCAGCAGCTTTCCAGGCGCGGGCGGACACCAAGAGACCCAGTACTTC. The encoded protein is CASSFPGAGGHQETQYF. Filled out from reference TRBV5-1 and TRBJ2-5, the complete variable domain reads KAGVTQTPRYLIKTRGQQVTLSCSPISGHRSVSWYQQTPGQGLQFLFEYFSETQRNKGNFPGRFSGRQFSNSRSEMNVSTLELGDSALYLCASSFPGAGGHQETQYFGPGTRLLVL.

The genes are TRBV10-3 and TRBJ2-4; 10 bases are a match to TRBD2. This CDR3 has 20 amino acids. The germline V gene has CDR1 ENHRY and CDR2 SYGVKD. With V trimmed by 3 bases and J by 0 bases, 14 bases remained unmatched. This CDR3 reads CAISEVELAGLVLAKNIQYF. CDR3 DNA: TGTGCCATCAGTGAAGTCGAACTAGCGGGGCTTGTTCTAGCCAAAAACATTCAGTACTTC.

This chain uses TRBV5-1 with TRBJ1-1, with a tentative D call TRBD1 (5 bases). Germline assignment: CDR1 SGHRS and CDR2 YFSETQ. The V and J ends lost 0 bases and 3 bases respectively, with 6 bases between them. The CDR3 sequence is 13 residues long. The CDR3 nucleotides are TGCGCCAGCAGCTTGGGGGGGGACACTGAAGCTTTCTTT. This encodes CASSLGGDTEAFF.

This chain uses TRBV6-7 with TRBJ1-2; D remains unclear. TRBV6-7 is an ORF, with its function uncertain. The length of the CDR3 is 17 residues. With 0 bases removed from V and 2 bases from J, the gap between germline ends came to 16 bases. CDR3 region: CASSYSSRLVPNYGYTF. The DNA of the CDR3 is TGTGCCAGCAGTTACTCGTCTCGACTAGTCCCAAACTATGGCTACACCTTC.

This clone was picked up one time. The chain has TRBV5-1 and TRBJ1-1; unclear D gene. The V end lost 2 bases, the J end lost 2 bases, and 7 bases lay between the germline ends. In germline, CDR1 is SGHRS, CDR2 YFSETQ. The CDR3 totals 13 residues. The CDR3 protein is CASSFSANTEAFF. The CDR3 DNA sequence: TGCGCCAGCAGCTTCAGCGCAAACACTGAAGCTTTCTTT.

The rearrangement joins TRBV5-8 to TRBJ2-3; D perhaps matches TRBD2 (7 bases). V was cut by 6 bases and J by 0 bases, with 20 bases left in between. This CDR3 comprises 17 residues. In germline, CDR1 is SGHTS, CDR2 YDEGEE. Here the CDR3 reads CASIFVMGGPSTDTQYF. The CDR3 coding sequence is TGTGCCAGCATTTTCGTAATGGGGGGGCCTAGCACAGATACGCAGTATTTT.

V usage is TRBV6-5 and J usage is TRBJ1-5; tentatively, D is TRBD1 (5 bases). V lost 2 bases and J 7 bases, leaving 9 bases between the germline ends. CDR1 and CDR2 from the germline V gene are MNHEY and SVGAGI. The CDR3 is made up of 13 amino acids. The CDR3 loop is CASSYAGHQPQHF. The CDR3 nucleotides are TGTGCCAGCAGTTACGCAGGGCACCAGCCCCAGCATTTT.

This clone was counted a single time. V is TRBV7-3 and J is TRBJ1-2; TRBD1 is a possible D gene (5 bases). The germline CDR1 and CDR2 sequences are SGHTA and FQGTGA. The CDR3 length is 12 residues. V was shortened by 2 bases and J by 6 bases, with 7 bases between the two germline ends. CDR3 region: CASSLEGDGYTF. The CDR3 DNA reads TGTGCCAGCAGCTTAGAAGGGGATGGCTACACCTTC.

The V call is TRBV29-1, the J call TRBJ2-3; 12 bases are shared with TRBD1. V was pared by 5 bases and J by 4 bases, with 7 bases of the junction left unmatched. This CDR3 is 15 amino acids long. Germline assignment: CDR1 SQVTM and CDR2 ANQGSEA. The CDR3 spells CSVTGTGGHADTQYF. CDR3 nucleotide sequence: TGCAGCGTTACCGGGACAGGGGGCCATGCAGATACGCAGTATTTT.

The gene calls are TRBV5-1 and TRBJ2-3, with 9 nucleotides matching TRBD1. The junction had 2 bases not matched to a gene; V was cut back by 0 bases and J by 0 bases. This CDR3 comprises 16 residues. The germline V gene encodes CDR1 SGHRS and CDR2 YFSETQ. Here the CDR3 DNA reads TGCGCCAGCAGCTTGGGGGACAGGGCAAGCACAGATACGCAGTATTTT. This encodes CASSLGDRASTDTQYF.

The chain couples TRBV6-1 to TRBJ1-3; 9 nucleotides agree with TRBD1. With V trimmed by 11 bases and J by 0 bases, 8 bases remained unmatched. The CDR3 length is 15 residues. Germline V gene data show CDR1 as MNHNS and CDR2 as SASEGT. The CDR3 spells CAGRDRDSSGNTIYF. The DNA for the CDR3 is TGTGCCGGTCGGGACAGGGATAGCTCTGGAAACACCATATATTTT.

The chain couples TRBV19 to TRBJ1-3; TRBD1 agrees at 9 bases. CDR3 length: 20 residues. The J segment lost 0 bases and the V segment lost 0 bases, leaving 12 bases of the junction unmatched. In germline, CDR1 is LNHDA, CDR2 SQIVND (reference sequence). CDR3 sequence: CASSIDLFGGQGRSGNTIYF. CDR3 bases: TGTGCCAGTAGTATAGATCTCTTCGGGGGACAGGGACGCTCTGGAAACACCATATATTTT. The variable domain in full, completed from reference TRBV19 and TRBJ1-3, reads DGGITQSPKYLFRKEGQNVTLSCEQNLNHDAMYWYRQDPGQGLRLIYYSQIVNDFQKGDIAEGYSVSREKKESFPLTVTSAQKNPTAFYLCASSIDLFGGQGRSGNTIYFGEGSWLTVV.

This sequence joins TRBV19 and TRBJ2-3; 7 bases agree with TRBD1. Germline lookup yields CDR1 LNHDA and CDR2 SQIVND (reference sequence). V trimming: 5 bases; J trimming: 4 bases; junction bases outside the gene matches: 3. This CDR3 spans 13 amino acids. The CDR3 DNA follows: TGTGCCAGTAGTGGGGACAGACCAGATACGCAGTATTTT. Its protein product is CASSGDRPDTQYF.

This chain links TRBV30 with TRBJ1-1; TRBD1 is a possible D gene (6 bases). V shed 4 bases and J shed 6 bases, with 9 bases lying between them. The CDR3 is made up of 11 amino acids. Germline CDR1 is GTSNPN and CDR2 is SVGIG (reference sequence). CDR3 amino acids: CAWNRVPEAFF. The CDR3, as DNA: TGTGCCTGGAACAGGGTCCCTGAAGCTTTCTTT.

V and J are TRBV6-6 and TRBJ1-2; 7 bases line up with TRBD1. V was clipped by 3 bases and J by 8 bases; unmatched bases: 12. There are 15 residues in the CDR3. Germline lookup yields CDR1 MNHNY and CDR2 SVGAGI (reference sequence). The CDR3 DNA follows: TGTGCCAGCAGTTATTCAACGCCGACAGGGCTCGGCTACACCTTC. This translates into CASSYSTPTGLGYTF.

V and J are TRBV5-1 and TRBJ2-2; D is unresolved. The CDR3 runs 14 residues. V lost 6 bases and J 2 bases, leaving 11 bases between the germline ends. Germline V gene lookup returns CDR1 SGHRS and CDR2 YFSETQ. This chain's CDR3 is CASTVSFNTGELFF. Written as DNA, the CDR3 is TGCGCCAGCACTGTCAGTTTTAACACCGGGGAGCTGTTTTTT.

The chain couples TRBV7-9 to TRBJ1-1, with no clear D. Germline V gives CDR1 SEHNR, CDR2 FQNEAQ (reference sequence). V dropped 2 bases and J dropped 1 base, with 8 bases sitting between them. The CDR3 is made up of 14 amino acids. DNA of the CDR3: TGTGCCAGCAGCTTAATGGACTCGAACACTGAAGCTTTCTTT. It yields the protein CASSLMDSNTEAFF.

The rearrangement uses TRBV9 and TRBJ1-2, with 8 bases matching TRBD1. Unmatched junction bases numbered 12, after V lost 3 bases and J lost 8 bases. Germline CDR1 is SGDLS and CDR2 is YYNGEE. The CDR3 length is 15 residues. The CDR3 protein is CASSAGSQGVQGYTF. As DNA, the CDR3 is TGTGCCAGCAGCGCGGGATCACAGGGGGTGCAAGGCTACACCTTC.

The rearrangement uses TRBV27 and TRBJ1-2, with D perhaps matching TRBD1 (5 bases). Germline V gives CDR1 MNHEY, CDR2 SMNVEV (reference sequence). The CDR3 totals 12 residues. V gave up 2 bases and J gave up 8 bases, with 9 bases separating them. DNA of the CDR3: TGTGCCAGCAGTTTACAGGGATGGGGCTACACCTTC. It translates to CASSLQGWGYTF.